This entry concerns a single T cell receptor (beta chain). The CDR3 is 18 residues long. Trimming at V came to 6 bases and at J to 0 bases, leaving 16 bases not matched to a gene. Germline lookup yields CDR1 KGHSH and CDR2 LQKENI. This sample stems from a study of T cell changes during pregnancy in multiple sclerosis. Using immunoSEQ multiplex PCR, the repertoire was profiled, and TCRdb retains in-frame clones only, with some absent. This sample has over 60,000 clones, with roughly 89% found just once. The source material was peripheral blood, sampled in the third trimester of pregnancy. The origin of this receptor is a female donor in good health, enrolled as a control in a pregnancy study. V gene TRBV18 combines with J gene TRBJ1-1, with 7 bases lining up with TRBD1. CDR3 nucleotides: TGTGCCAGCTCTAAAGAACCTCAACAGGGGAAAATGAACACTGAAGCTTTCTTT. It codes for CASSKEPQQGKMNTEAFF.